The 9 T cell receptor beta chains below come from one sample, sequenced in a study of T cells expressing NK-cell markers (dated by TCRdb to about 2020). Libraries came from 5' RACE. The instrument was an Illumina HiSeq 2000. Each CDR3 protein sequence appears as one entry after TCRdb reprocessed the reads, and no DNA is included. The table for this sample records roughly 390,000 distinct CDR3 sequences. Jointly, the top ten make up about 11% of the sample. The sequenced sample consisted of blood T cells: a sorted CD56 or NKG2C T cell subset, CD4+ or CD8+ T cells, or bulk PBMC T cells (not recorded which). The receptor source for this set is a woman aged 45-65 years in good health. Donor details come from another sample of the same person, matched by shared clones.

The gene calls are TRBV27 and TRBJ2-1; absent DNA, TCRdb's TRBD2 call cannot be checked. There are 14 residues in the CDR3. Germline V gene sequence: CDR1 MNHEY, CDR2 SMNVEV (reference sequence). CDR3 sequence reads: CASSFGTSNNEQFF.

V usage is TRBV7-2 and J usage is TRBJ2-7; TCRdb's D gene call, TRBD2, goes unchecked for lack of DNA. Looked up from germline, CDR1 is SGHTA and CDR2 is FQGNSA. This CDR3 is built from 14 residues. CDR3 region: CASSPRSGHYEQYF.

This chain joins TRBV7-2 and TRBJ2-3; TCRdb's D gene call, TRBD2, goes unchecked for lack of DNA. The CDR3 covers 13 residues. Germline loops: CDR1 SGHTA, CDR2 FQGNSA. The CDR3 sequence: CASSFLGPDTQYF.

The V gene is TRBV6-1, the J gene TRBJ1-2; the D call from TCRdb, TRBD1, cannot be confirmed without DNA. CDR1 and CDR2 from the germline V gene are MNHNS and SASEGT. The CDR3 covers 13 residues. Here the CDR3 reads CASSPDTNYGYTF.

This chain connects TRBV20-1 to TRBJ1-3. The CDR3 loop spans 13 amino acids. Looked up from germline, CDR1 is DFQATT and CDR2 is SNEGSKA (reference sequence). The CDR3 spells CSAKRPSGNTIYF.

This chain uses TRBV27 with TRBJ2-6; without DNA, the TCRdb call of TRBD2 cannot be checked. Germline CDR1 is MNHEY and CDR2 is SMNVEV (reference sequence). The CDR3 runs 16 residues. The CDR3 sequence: CASSSVGLAGANVLTF.

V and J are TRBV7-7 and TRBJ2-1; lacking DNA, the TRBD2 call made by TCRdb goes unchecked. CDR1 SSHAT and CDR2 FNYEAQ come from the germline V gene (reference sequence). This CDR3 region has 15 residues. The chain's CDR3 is CASSFALSGSDEQFF.

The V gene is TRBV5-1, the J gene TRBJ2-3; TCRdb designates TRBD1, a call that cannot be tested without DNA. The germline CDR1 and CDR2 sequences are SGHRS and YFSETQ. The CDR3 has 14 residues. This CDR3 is CASSLRDNTDTQYF.

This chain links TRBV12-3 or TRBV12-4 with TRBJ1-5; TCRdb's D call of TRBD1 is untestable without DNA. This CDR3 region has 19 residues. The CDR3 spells CASSTALGTGTGGSQPQHF.